This paragraph reports one T cell receptor beta chain. Its binding antigen is unknown. One base away there is no much larger clone; base qualities are not given. This specimen's time point label, interpreted: newly diagnosed GD, antithyroid drugs for less than 3 months. RNA was extracted from PBMCs in TRIzol for both TCR sequencing and RNA sequencing. Graves' disease was diagnosed according to American Thyroid Association guidelines. Patients were recruited from an endocrinology department in Xi'an, China. From each patient, about 9 milliliters of peripheral blood was collected into an EDTA anticoagulant tube. Ficoll Paque Plus density gradient separation was used to isolate PBMCs, and no further T cell sorting was done. RNA quality was checked with an Agilent 2100 Bioanalyzer and agarose gel, and concentration with a NanoDrop 2000. The data are from a study of regulatory T cells in long-lasting Graves disease (dated by TCRdb to the early 2020s). Context from the whole study: Patients with newly diagnosed Graves' disease had been on antithyroid drugs for under 3 months. Persistent Graves' disease patients were compared with newly diagnosed Graves' disease patients by peripheral blood TCR sequencing and RNA sequencing. The study was conducted in China and was registered as a clinical trial. A total of about 33 samples underwent TCR sequencing, from about 13 patients with persistent Graves' disease and some 20 patients with newly diagnosed Graves' disease. Broader findings and caveats from the paper: Lower TCR Shannon entropy and fewer highly expanded clones were observed in persistent Graves' disease patients than in newly diagnosed patients, which suggested clonal expansion. Because the primary lesion, thyroid tissue, could not be accessed, the study looked at peripheral blood alone. More public clonotypes were shared among persistent patients (2,741) than among newly diagnosed patients (roughly 1,000). TRBV28, TRBJ1-2 and TRBJ2-5 were preferentially used in persistent disease, while TRBV20-1 and TRBJ2-1 were favored in newly diagnosed disease. Sequencing and analysis were limited to the TCR beta chain. The authors noted that the small sample size was a limitation that may lower accuracy.

The germline V gene (reference sequence) specifies DFQATT as CDR1 and SNEGSKA as CDR2. Relative to germline, V is missing 5 bases and J is missing 6 bases, with 6 bases of the junction outside any gene match. The CDR3 covers 13 residues, taking in both the cysteine and the phenylalanine. The entry retains the CDR3 DNA only, 39 bases that are in frame from base 1. The library was prepared using multiplex PCR. Reads for this sample came from an Illumina HiSeq 4000. To build TCR beta libraries, CDR3 regions were amplified by Arm-PCR using iRepertoire HTBI primers. Before sequencing, the PCR products underwent gel purification. In the source study's methods: Gene usage analysis of CDR3 amino acid clonotypes used the approximately 62 TRBV and 11 to 15 TRBJ segments found across samples. COPE and FqMerger were used to merge filtered high-quality paired reads into contigs. BLAST was used to align contigs to IMGT TRBV, TRBD and TRBJ reference genes, and CDR3 was defined according to IMGT. Clonotypes above 0.1% frequency were classified as highly expanded clones. Shannon entropy was used to measure repertoire diversity, and the Gini coefficient was used to measure V-J evenness. Clonotypes shared by more than one individual were considered public. TCRdb reran the public reads through fastp at Q25 and MiXCR, keeping productive beta chains. Each entry merges the rows of one CDR3 protein and shows their most common DNA and genes. Here the V and J calls rest on TCRdb's processing, not on the authors' analysis. This sample is represented by 550,000 to 700,000 distinct CDR3 sequences; around 16% of them were singletons. The ten biggest clones cover around 11% of the sample.

These data were also filed under a second study, of T cells in Graves' hyperthyroidism and ophthalmopathy. The second study's authors report: Graves' hyperthyroidism was defined as stable when no progression to ophthalmopathy occurred over 18 months of follow-up. Hyperthyroidism patients were newly diagnosed, with disease duration under 2 months, and aged 18 to 65 years. Patients with uncontrolled infections, other autoimmune diseases, pregnancy or lactation were excluded. Diagnoses were based on clinical symptoms, serum thyroxine and TRAb, thyroid ultrasound and orbital computed tomography. The first round of RT-PCR for the TCR CDR3 was performed with the HTBI primer set and the Qiagen OneStep RT-PCR kit. Most expanded thyroid clonotypes (frequency above 0.001) were also detected in blood, suggesting blood repertoires may reflect thyroid immune responses. Ophthalmopathy was separated from stable hyperthyroidism by a 13 V-J signature model, with 85% to 90% sensitivity and 81% to 82% specificity obtained in cross-validation and 80%/75% obtained in testing. In validation, the model predicted progression to ophthalmopathy with approximately 71% sensitivity and approximately 74% specificity, a median of around 6.6 months before onset. A discovery cohort of 95 to 100 patients, approximately 44 with Graves' ophthalmopathy and roughly 59 with stable Graves' hyperthyroidism, was used to find distinguishing TCR V-J signatures. Prospective prediction of ophthalmopathy was tested in an independent validation cohort of some 19 hyperthyroidism patients and 15 to 17 patients who later progressed to ophthalmopathy. The roughly 100 discovery patients were randomly split 7:3 into training and test sets. In addition, the study compared T-cell repertoires in thyroid tissue and in blood from roughly six Graves' hyperthyroidism patients. Once sampling was done, hyperthyroidism patients were given methimazole at a starting dose of 30 mg daily, whereas ophthalmopathy patients were given high-dose intravenous methylprednisolone. A second multiplex PCR round built the libraries, followed by size selection and purification. Sequencing of the libraries was done on an Illumina HiSeq2000 using paired-end 100 bp reads. Raw data were processed with SOAPnuke, discarding reads with adapters, uncalled bases, mean Phred below 15, or no exact constant-primer or identifier match. High-quality paired reads were merged using COPE v1.2.5, and each unique nucleotide sequence was defined as a clonotype. MiTCR v1.1 was used to align the clonotypes against IMGT TRBV, TRBD and TRBJ reference segments. Only V-J combinations with frequency above 0.0001, covering approximately 99% of repertoires, were analysed. The TCS score was defined as the ratio of F50 (clonal expansion) to E x V (chaos), calculated using BLOSUM62-based TCRdist between CDR3 peptides within each V-J. Welch's t-statistics and random forest reduced fewer than 550 V-J features to 10 to 15, which were used in a naive Bayes classifier (R e1071). Sample size was not statistically predetermined, and investigators were not blinded to group allocation. According to the paper, TCR Vbeta CDR3 sequencing was carried out on 135 peripheral blood samples, which came from approximately 43 ophthalmopathy, under 80 hyperthyroidism and roughly 17 progressor patients.

The specimen comprised peripheral blood mononuclear cells (PBMCs), sampled at new diagnosis, from a patient treated with antithyroid drugs. The receptor was isolated from a man younger than 35 with Graves disease. Donor details come from another sample of the same person, matched by shared clones. Recombination connected TRBV20-1 to TRBJ1-1, with TRBD1 matching 10 junction bases. The nucleotide sequence reads as follows: TGCAGTGCTGCGGACAGGGGGTTCGCTGAAGCTTTCTTT. It codes for CSAADRGFAEAFF.